Following are 26 T cell receptor beta chains from one sample sequenced in a study of identical twins. TCRdb reprocessed the 5' RACE reads via MiXCR and lists one record per CDR3 protein. The sample has some 97,000 distinct CDR3 sequences, under 7% seen once; the top ten hold approximately 12%. The sample comprised memory T cells sorted from blood. These receptors all come from a woman between 50 and 59 years old in good health.

This clonotype came up many times. V usage is TRBV12-3 or TRBV12-4 and J usage is TRBJ2-1; 10 nucleotides match TRBD2. There are 17 residues in the CDR3. With 6 bases clipped from V and 5 bases from J, the junction kept 13 bases outside the gene matches. The CDR3 DNA sequence: TGTGCCAGCAGGGGATGGGGACTAGCGACGACCAACAATGAGCAGTTCTTC. Translated: CASRGWGLATTNNEQFF.

In its sample, this clonotype was seen many times. J is TRBJ2-3 and V is TRBV28; tentatively, D is TRBD1 or TRBD2 (5 bases each). This CDR3 comprises 15 residues. From germline, CDR1 is MDHEN and CDR2 SYDVKM. The V end lost 6 bases, the J end lost 1 base, and 14 bases lay between the germline ends. The CDR3: CASSPRGAGTDTQYF. The CDR3 coding sequence is TGTGCCAGCAGCCCAAGAGGGGCAGGCACAGATACGCAGTATTTT.

This clonotype was seen a handful of times. The V and J genes are TRBV21-1 and TRBJ2-1. TRBV21-1 is termed a pseudogene. This CDR3 region has 13 residues. The CDR3 spells CASSKGVADEQFF. The CDR3 nucleotides are TGTGCCAGCAGCAAAGGGGTAGCAGATGAGCAGTTCTTC.

This clonotype was counted ten times or more. The genes are TRBV10-3 and TRBJ2-7, with TRBD2 identical over 7 bases. Trimming took 8 bases from V and 9 from J; bases not matched to a gene: 7. The CDR3 sequence is 11 residues long. CDR1 ENHRY and CDR2 SYGVKD come from the germline V gene. The CDR3 nucleotides read TGTGCCATCCTGGGAGGGTTAGGGCAGTACGTC. This translates into CAILGGLGQYV.

This chain uses TRBV2 with TRBJ2-2; D is uncertain. V lost 2 bases and J 4 bases, leaving 8 bases between the germline ends. The CDR3 sequence is 14 residues long. Germline CDR1 reads SNHLY; CDR2 reads FYNNEI. As DNA, the CDR3 is TGTGCCAGCAGTGAATCCAGGCCCACCGGGGAGCTGTTTTTT. This gives the protein CASSESRPTGELFF.

This clonotype was counted ten times or more. The J gene is TRBJ2-1, the V gene TRBV18; D call uncertain. This CDR3 has 12 residues. The V end lost 3 bases, the J end lost 15 bases, and 15 bases lay between the germline ends. From germline, CDR1 is KGHSH and CDR2 LQKENI. The CDR3 spells CASSPLNSELFF. The DNA for the CDR3 is TGTGCCAGCTCACCTTTAAACAGTGAACTGTTCTTC.

This clonotype was counted many times. One end of the junction varies from germline; a read error may be responsible. V usage is TRBV6-1 and J usage is TRBJ2-7, with TRBD1 as a possible D gene (6 bases). Germline assignment: CDR1 MNHNS and CDR2 SASEGT. This CDR3 region has 13 residues. The DNA of the CDR3 is TGTGCCAGCGGTGAGGGGGAAACCTACGAGCAGTACTTC. This codes for CASGEGETYEQYF.

This clonotype appeared many times. J is TRBJ2-3 and V is TRBV6-2 or TRBV6-3, with TRBD2 matching over 10 bases. Germline trimming cut 8 bases from V and 0 bases from J; bases unmatched to any gene: 8. Germline loops: CDR1 MNHEY, CDR2 SVGEGT. CDR3 size: 16 residues. The CDR3 coding sequence is TGTGCCAGCCTCTTGCCTAGCGGGAGTAGCACAGATACGCAGTATTTT. It yields the protein CASLLPSGSSTDTQYF.

CDR3 sequence reads: CASSSSTGQPQHF. CDR3 DNA sequence: TGTGCCAGCAGCTCGTCGACAGGGCAGCCCCAGCATTTT. The chain carries TRBV7-2 and TRBJ1-5; 7 nucleotides agree with TRBD1. Germline V gives CDR1 SGHTA, CDR2 FQGNSA. This CDR3 is 13 amino acids long. Trimming cost V 4 bases and J 7 bases; bases outside gene matches: 4.

Ten or more counts support this clonotype. The chain has TRBV9 and TRBJ1-2; perhaps TRBD1 as D (5 bases). Trimming shortened V by 4 bases and J by 8 bases, and 18 bases separated the two germline ends. The CDR3 runs to 14 residues. Germline-derived CDR1 and CDR2 are SGDLS and YYNGEE. The CDR3 region has the DNA TGTGCCAGCAGCTCCCCGGGGGGGATACGCGGCTACACCTTC. This gives the protein CASSSPGGIRGYTF.

This clonotype was seen at least ten times. The V and J genes are TRBV9 and TRBJ2-2; 12 bases agree with TRBD2. J lost 3 bases, V lost 0 bases, and 0 bases had no gene match. The CDR3 covers 16 residues. CDR1 is SGDLS and CDR2 is YYNGEE in the germline V gene. The CDR3 sequence is CASSVGLAGDTGELFF. CDR3 nucleotide sequence: TGTGCCAGCAGCGTAGGACTAGCGGGAGACACCGGGGAGCTGTTTTTT.

In this sample, this clonotype turned up a few times. This chain connects TRBV7-3 to TRBJ2-7, with D possibly matching TRBD2 (6 bases). Germline CDR1 and CDR2: SGHTA and FQGTGA. This CDR3 has 15 amino acids. Trimming stripped 3 bases from V and 2 bases from J, with 14 bases between. The CDR3 is CASSFGVAATYEQYF. CDR3 sequence (DNA): TGTGCCAGCAGCTTCGGAGTAGCGGCAACCTACGAGCAGTACTTC.

This clonotype was seen many times. The chain has TRBV6-4 and TRBJ2-1; 8 nucleotides match TRBD2. V shed 2 bases and J 6 bases; nucleotides not matched to a gene: 3. From germline, CDR1 is MRHNA and CDR2 SNTAGT. The CDR3 sequence is 14 residues long. The DNA for the CDR3 is TGTGCCAGCAGTGACACTAGCGGACCCAATGAGCAGTTCTTC. It specifies CASSDTSGPNEQFF.

This clonotype has at least ten counts. The CDR3 nucleotides are TGTGCCAGCAGTGACGCCGGGGGAGATACGCAGTATTTT. Encoded protein: CASSDAGGDTQYF. The rearrangement uses TRBV12-3 or TRBV12-4 and TRBJ2-3; possible D gene TRBD2, 6 bases. The V end was cut by 5 bases, the J end by 5 bases, with 11 bases between. The CDR3 is 13 residues long.

At least ten counts were recorded for this clonotype. The rearrangement joins TRBV29-1 to TRBJ2-1; weak D call: TRBD2 (5 bases). V was shortened by 1 base and J by 4 bases, with 8 bases between the two germline ends. The CDR3 is 13 amino acids. Germline V CDR1 and CDR2: SQVTM, ANQGSEA. The CDR3 spells CSVEGGEYNEQFF. The CDR3 nucleotides are TGCAGCGTTGAAGGGGGAGAGTACAATGAGCAGTTCTTC.

As concerns this clonotype: One base away lies a much larger clone, so this may be a sequencing read error. J is TRBJ2-7 and V is TRBV5-5, with D possibly being TRBD2 (5 bases). CDR3 length: 14 amino acids. The germline V gene encodes CDR1 SGHKS and CDR2 YYEKEE (reference sequence). V shed 4 bases and J shed 5 bases, with 16 bases lying between them. This CDR3 is CASSVGLPGHEQYF. The CDR3 DNA sequence: TGTGCCAGCAGCGTAGGACTCCCTGGGCACGAGCAGTACTTC.

This clonotype was seen many times. The rearrangement uses TRBV7-6 and TRBJ2-7; D uncertain. The germline CDR1 and CDR2 sequences are SGHVS and FNYEAQ. This CDR3 spans 15 amino acids. Trimming shortened V by 0 bases and J by 0 bases, and 9 bases separated the two germline ends. CDR3 in DNA: TGTGCCAGCAGCTTAGCGTTTGGGATCTCCTACGAGCAGTACTTC. Its protein is CASSLAFGISYEQYF.

This clonotype was counted ten times or more. The CDR3 here is CSARRSQVSNEQYF. In DNA form, the CDR3 reads TGCAGTGCTCGTCGGTCACAGGTTTCGAACGAGCAGTACTTC. J is TRBJ2-7 and V is TRBV20-1; tentative D call: TRBD1 (5 bases). Between the trimmed V and J ends, which lost 5 bases and 5 bases, there was a span of 19 bases. CDR3 length: 14 amino acids. Germline-derived CDR1 and CDR2 are DFQATT and SNEGSKA (reference sequence).

This clonotype was seen only a few times. The gene calls are TRBV5-1 and TRBJ1-3, with unresolved D. Germline V gene data show CDR1 as SGHRS and CDR2 as YFSETQ. This CDR3 is built from 13 residues. Trimming shortened V by 3 bases and J by 4 bases, and 8 bases separated the two germline ends. CDR3 DNA: TGCGCCAGCAGCTCCCAACAGGGAAACACCATATATTTT. Its protein product is CASSSQQGNTIYF.

This clonotype was seen repeatedly, ten times or more. The DNA of the CDR3 is TGCGCCAGCAGCTTGGGACCGGGAGGGCCTCCCGGAAAGTTCTTC. Translating gives CASSLGPGGPPGKFF. The chain carries TRBV5-1 and TRBJ2-1, with 8 positions matching TRBD2. The germline gives CDR1 SGHRS, CDR2 YFSETQ. Unmatched junction bases numbered 13, after V lost 0 bases and J lost 14 bases. The CDR3 has 15 amino acids.

This chain links TRBV11-2 with TRBJ1-4; TRBD1 matches 7 bases. This CDR3 is 13 amino acids long. V lost 7 bases, J lost 14 bases, and 13 bases stayed unmatched. Germline lookup yields CDR1 SGHAT and CDR2 FQNNGV. CDR3 sequence reads: CASNSLGGQGLFF. For the CDR3, the DNA is TGTGCCAGCAACTCCCTAGGGGGCCAAGGGCTGTTTTTT.

This clonotype was seen at least ten times. The chain joins TRBV6-2 or TRBV6-3 to TRBJ2-2, with unresolved D. This CDR3 contains 14 residues. The germline gives CDR1 MNHEY, CDR2 SVGEGT. V was trimmed by 7 bases and J by 2 bases, leaving 11 bases between them. The CDR3 reads CASTTTSNTGELFF. The CDR3 DNA sequence: TGTGCCAGCACAACAACGAGTAACACCGGGGAGCTGTTTTTT.

This clonotype was counted many times. The CDR3 region is CASSRDRGTDTQYF. The CDR3 DNA reads TGTGCCAGCAGCAGGGACAGGGGCACAGATACGCAGTATTTT. The rearrangement links TRBV6-5 to TRBJ2-3, with 9 nucleotides matching TRBD1. Trimming removed 6 bases from V and 1 base from J; junction bases left unmatched: 2. Germline V gene lookup returns CDR1 MNHEY and CDR2 SVGAGI. The CDR3 has 14 amino acids.

This clonotype came up a few times. V gene TRBV30 combines with J gene TRBJ1-2; maybe TRBD1 (6 bases). Trimming shortened V by 1 base and J by 5 bases, and 11 bases separated the two germline ends. Germline loops: CDR1 GTSNPN, CDR2 SVGIG (reference sequence). This CDR3 has 13 residues. The CDR3 coding sequence is TGTGCCTGGAGTGCATTGCAGGGGTATGGCTACACCTTC. It translates to CAWSALQGYGYTF.

This clonotype came up many times. The chain links TRBV7-9 to TRBJ2-1, with D uncertain. V lost 5 bases and J lost 0, with 11 bases in between. Germline CDR1 and CDR2: SEHNR and FQNEAQ (reference sequence). The CDR3 sequence is 15 residues long. The CDR3 DNA sequence: TGTGCCAGCAGCCTAGACGGTGGCTCCTACAATGAGCAGTTCTTC. Protein sequence: CASSLDGGSYNEQFF. The complete variable domain, with remaining parts taken from reference TRBV7-9 and TRBJ2-1, reads DTGVSQNPRHKITKRGQNVTFRCDPISEHNRLYWYRQTLGQGPEFLTYFQNEAQLEKSRLLSDRFSAERPKGSFSTLEIQRTEQGDSAMYLCASSLDGGSYNEQFFGPGTRLTVL.

This clonotype has at least ten counts. The chain links TRBV5-6 to TRBJ1-1; the D is unclear. The CDR3 is 13 residues long. Germline CDR1 SGHDT, CDR2 YYEEEE. Between the trimmed V and J ends, which lost 0 bases and 8 bases, there was a span of 11 bases. This chain's CDR3 is CASSLAAGQEAFF. The CDR3 DNA follows: TGTGCCAGCAGCTTGGCCGCAGGCCAAGAAGCTTTCTTT. Looking up the rest from reference TRBV5-6 and TRBJ1-1 gives the full variable domain: DAGVTQSPTHLIKTRGQQVTLRCSPKSGHDTVSWYQQALGQGPQFIFQYYEEEERQRGNFPDRFSGHQFPNYSSELNVNALLLGDSALYLCASSLAAGQEAFFGQGTRLTVV.